The clone carrying this TCR beta chain has a handful of counts. The antigen is not known. Germline loops: CDR1 DFQATT, CDR2 SNEGSKA (reference sequence). Between the trimmed V and J ends, which lost 5 bases and 2 bases, there was a span of 16 bases. The CDR3 runs 14 residues. Unique molecular identifiers tagged the TCR beta cDNA libraries. MiXCR, applied by TCRdb to the PCR reads, yields one record per CDR3 protein. This sample has roughly 540,000 distinct CDR3 sequences; around a third occur once, and the top ten carry 6%. The sample comes from a study of post-analysis software for immune sequencing data. Study-wide points: Four to six TRBV segments were more frequent in patients than controls; TRBV5-6, TRBV5-1 and TRBV20-1 belonged to this group.

The chain employs TRBV20-1 and TRBJ2-7; D possibly matches TRBD1 or TRBD2 (5 bases each). The specimen sequenced was blood. This TCR came from a girl aged 2 to 17 with multiple sclerosis. The CDR3 region has the DNA TGCAGTGCTTCCCTCGGGACGGATCCCTACGAGCAGTACTTC. It yields the protein CSASLGTDPYEQYF.